These 8 T cell receptor beta chains share one sample of origin, sequenced in a study of T cells in localized non-small cell lung cancer. Using immunoSEQ multiplex PCR, the repertoire was profiled, and TCRdb retains in-frame clones only, with some absent. This sample has about 25,000 clones, with 92% found just once. The input for sequencing was peripheral blood, taken before any cancer treatment. The receptors originated from a woman aged 35-75 years with stage I lung adenocarcinoma.

The J gene is TRBJ2-1, the V gene TRBV19; D is tentatively TRBD1 or TRBD2 (5 bases each). Trimming cost V 3 bases and J 0 bases, with 15 bases left between them. There are 17 residues in the CDR3. Per the germline V gene, CDR1 is LNHDA and CDR2 is SQIVND (reference sequence). CDR3 coding DNA: TGTGCCAGTAGTATTCCTTCCTGGGGGAGCTCCTACAATGAGCAGTTCTTC. Residues: CASSIPSWGSSYNEQFF. The full variable domain, its missing parts supplied by reference TRBV19 and TRBJ2-1, is DGGITQSPKYLFRKEGQNVTLSCEQNLNHDAMYWYRQDPGQGLRLIYYSQIVNDFQKGDIAEGYSVSREKKESFPLTVTSAQKNPTAFYLCASSIPSWGSSYNEQFFGPGTRLTVL.

The chain employs TRBV10-2 and TRBJ2-1; TRBD2 is a possible D gene (6 bases). The length of the CDR3 is 14 residues. V shed 8 bases and J shed 2 bases, with 13 bases lying between them. Germline lookup yields CDR1 WSHSY and CDR2 SAAADI. This chain's CDR3 is CASFAGPAYNEQFF. The CDR3 coding sequence is TGCGCCAGCTTCGCGGGACCGGCCTACAATGAGCAGTTCTTC.

This sequence joins TRBV4-1 and TRBJ1-2, with a weak D call TRBD1 (6 bases). The CDR3 sequence is 14 residues long. CDR1 and CDR2 from the germline V gene are MGHRA and YSYEKL. Trimming removed 7 bases from V and 3 bases from J, with 15 bases in between. The CDR3 region is CASTPAGVHYGYTF. The CDR3 region has the DNA TGCGCCAGCACCCCAGCAGGGGTACACTATGGCTACACCTTC.

The chain carries TRBV28 and TRBJ2-1; 7 positions agree with TRBD1. The ends lost 7 bases at V and 5 bases at J; junction bases unmatched: 11. The CDR3 is 15 amino acids. Germline V gives CDR1 MDHEN, CDR2 SYDVKM. The CDR3, as DNA: TGTGCCAGCACCGAACAGGGGCACACACACAATGAGCAGTTCTTC. It translates to CASTEQGHTHNEQFF.

This clone was picked up one time. The chain recombines TRBV6-4 with TRBJ2-1; TRBD2 is a possible D gene (5 bases). CDR1 is MRHNA, CDR2 SNTAGT, per germline. The V end was cut by 1 base, the J end by 1 base, with 11 bases between. The CDR3 length is 16 residues. CDR3 sequence (DNA): TGTGCCAGCAGTGACTGGAGGACCTCTTCCTACAATGAGCAGTTCTTC. Protein: CASSDWRTSSYNEQFF.

The chain couples TRBV28 to TRBJ1-5; 7 nucleotides match TRBD1. This CDR3 contains 14 residues. CDR1 is MDHEN and CDR2 is SYDVKM in the germline V gene. V shed 6 bases, J shed 2 bases, and the junction held 4 bases outside the gene matches. CDR3 region: CASRLQGGNQPQHF. The DNA for the CDR3 is TGTGCCAGCAGGCTCCAGGGGGGCAATCAGCCCCAGCATTTT.

This chain joins TRBV10-3 and TRBJ2-6, with D hard to call. Germline CDR1 is ENHRY and CDR2 is SYGVKD. Trimming left V 10 bases short and J 0 bases short, with 13 bases between. CDR3 length: 15 amino acids. The CDR3 DNA follows: TGTGCCACCCGGACGTTAGCCTCTGGGGCCAACGTCCTGACTTTC. Residues: CATRTLASGANVLTF.

DNA for the CDR3: TGTGCTAGTGCTTTTGGTACAGGGGGCTACACAGATACGCAGTATTTT. Amino acids: CASAFGTGGYTDTQYF. The chain is built from TRBV12-5 and TRBJ2-3, with 9 bases fitting TRBD1. V lost 7 bases to trimming and J lost 2 bases; unmatched junction nucleotides: 10. The CDR3 has 16 amino acids. CDR1 and CDR2 from the germline V gene are LGHNT and FRNRAP. Looking up the rest from reference TRBV12-5 and TRBJ2-3 gives the full variable domain: DARVTQTPRHKVTEMGQEVTMRCQPILGHNTVFWYRQTMMQGLELLAYFRNRAPLDDSGMPKDRFSAEMPDATLATLKIQPSEPRDSAVYFCASAFGTGGYTDTQYFGPGTRLTVL.